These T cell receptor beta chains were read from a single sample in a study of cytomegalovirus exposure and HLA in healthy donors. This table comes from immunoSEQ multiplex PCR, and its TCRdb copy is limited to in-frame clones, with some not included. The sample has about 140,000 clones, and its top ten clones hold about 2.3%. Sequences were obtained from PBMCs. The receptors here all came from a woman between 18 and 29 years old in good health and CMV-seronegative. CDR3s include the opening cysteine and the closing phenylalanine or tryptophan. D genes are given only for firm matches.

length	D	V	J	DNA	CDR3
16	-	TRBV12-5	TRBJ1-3	TGTGCTAGTGGTTTGGGTGACCTGGGGCCTGGAAACACCATATATTTT	CASGLGDLGPGNTIYF
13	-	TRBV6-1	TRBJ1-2	TGTGCCAGCACTTGGGCCGCCTCTTATGGCTACACCTTC	CASTWAASYGYTF
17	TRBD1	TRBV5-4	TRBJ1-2	TGTGCCAGCAGCCCGGAAATCCAGGGGGGTGGGAACTATGGCTACACCTTC	CASSPEIQGGGNYGYTF
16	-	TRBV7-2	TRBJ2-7	TGTGCCAGCAGCTTAGGGGCCACTAGAGAATCCTACGAGCAGTACTTC	CASSLGATRESYEQYF
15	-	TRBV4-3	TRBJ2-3	TGCGCCAGCAGCCAAACCCAGACTTTATGGGATACGCAGTATTTT	CASSQTQTLWDTQYF
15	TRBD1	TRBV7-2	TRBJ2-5	TGTGCCAGCAGCTTAGAGGGGGCCCTGACAAAACCTAAGTACTTC	CASSLEGALTKPKYF
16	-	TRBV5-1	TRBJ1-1	TGCGCCAGCAGCTTTTTTGGGGGCGAGGGGAACACTGAAGCTTTCTTT	CASSFFGGEGNTEAFF
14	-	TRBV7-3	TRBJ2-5	TGTGCCAGCAGCTTAAAGGGCAGGGAAGAGACCCAGTACTTC	CASSLKGREETQYF
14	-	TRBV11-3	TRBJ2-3	TGTGCCAGCAGCGAAGGGGCGGAGACAGATACGCAGTATTTT	CASSEGAETDTQYF
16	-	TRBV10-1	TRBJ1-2	TGCGCCAGCAGTGAGCACCCAGGGACTCAGGCTTCTGGCTACACCTTC	CASSEHPGTQASGYTF
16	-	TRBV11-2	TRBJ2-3	TGTGCCAGCAGCTTAAACTTGGGTAGTGGACAGAATACGCAGTATTTT	CASSLNLGSGQNTQYF
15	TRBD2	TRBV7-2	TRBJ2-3	TGTGCCAGCAGTGTGACTAGCGCCCGCACAGATACGCAGTATTTT	CASSVTSARTDTQYF
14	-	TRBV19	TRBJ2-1	TGTGCCAGTAGTATCAGGGTTGACCACAATGAGCAGTTCTTC	CASSIRVDHNEQFF
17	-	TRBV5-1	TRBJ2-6	TGCGCCAGCAGCCCGAATACTCCGGGGGCTGGGGCCAACGTCCTGACTTTC	CASSPNTPGAGANVLTF
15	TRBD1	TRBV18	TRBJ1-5	TGTGCCAGCTCGCTGGGACAGGGACGTAGAGAGCCCCAGCATTTT	CASSLGQGRREPQHF
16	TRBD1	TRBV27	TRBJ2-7	TGTGCCAGCAGTTCCTCAGCTGGACAGGAAAACTACGAGCAGTACTTC	CASSSSAGQENYEQYF
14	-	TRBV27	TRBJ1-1	TGTGCCAGCAGTTTACAGGGAGGTAGCACTGAAGCTTTCTTT	CASSLQGGSTEAFF
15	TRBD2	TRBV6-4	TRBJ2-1	TGTGCCAGCAGGCAGCGGGAGGGCCTAGGCAATGAGCAGTTCTTC	CASRQREGLGNEQFF
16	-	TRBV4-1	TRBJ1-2	TGCGCCAGCAGCCGACAAACGATAGGCGAAGTCTATGGCTACACCTTC	CASSRQTIGEVYGYTF
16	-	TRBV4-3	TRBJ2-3	TGCGCCAGCAGCCATGGTAGGCACAGGGTCACAGATACGCAGTATTTT	CASSHGRHRVTDTQYF
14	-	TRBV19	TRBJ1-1	TGTGCCAGTACCATGACTCCGAAGAGTTCTGAAGCTTTCTTT	CASTMTPKSSEAFF
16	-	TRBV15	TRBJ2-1	TGTGCCACCAGCAGAGAGGTCGGCGGAGCCTACAATGAGCAGTTCTTC	CATSREVGGAYNEQFF
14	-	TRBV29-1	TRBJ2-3	TGCAGCGTTCCTCCTGGAGCAACTTTAGATACGCAGTATTTT	CSVPPGATLDTQYF